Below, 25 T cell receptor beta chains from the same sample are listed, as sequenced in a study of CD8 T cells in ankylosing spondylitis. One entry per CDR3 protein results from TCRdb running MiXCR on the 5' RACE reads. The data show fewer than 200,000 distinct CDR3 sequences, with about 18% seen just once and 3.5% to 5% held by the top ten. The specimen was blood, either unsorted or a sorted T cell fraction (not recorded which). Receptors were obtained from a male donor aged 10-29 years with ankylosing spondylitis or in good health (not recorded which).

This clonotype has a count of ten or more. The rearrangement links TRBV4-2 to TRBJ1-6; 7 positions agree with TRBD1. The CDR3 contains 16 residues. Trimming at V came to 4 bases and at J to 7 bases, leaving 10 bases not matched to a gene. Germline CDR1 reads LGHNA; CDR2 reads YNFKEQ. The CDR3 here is CASSRGDSGENSPLHF. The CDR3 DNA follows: TGTGCCAGCAGCCGAGGGGACAGTGGGGAAAATTCACCCCTCCACTTT.

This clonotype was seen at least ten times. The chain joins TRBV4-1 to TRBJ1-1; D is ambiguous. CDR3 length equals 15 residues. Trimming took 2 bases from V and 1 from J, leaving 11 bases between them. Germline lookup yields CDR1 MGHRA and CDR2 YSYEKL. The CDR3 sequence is CASSQPTDSNTEAFF. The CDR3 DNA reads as TGCGCCAGCAGCCAACCGACTGATTCGAACACTGAAGCTTTCTTT.

The CDR3 DNA is TGTGCCAGCAGTTACCCTCGACAGGGTTCCTACAATGAGCAGTTCTTC. This sequence encodes CASSYPRQGSYNEQFF. V usage is TRBV6-6 and J usage is TRBJ2-1; TRBD1 aligns across 7 bases. The CDR3 spans 16 residues. The germline gives CDR1 MNHNY, CDR2 SVGAGI (reference sequence). The J segment lost 1 base and the V segment lost 2 bases, leaving 5 bases of the junction unmatched.

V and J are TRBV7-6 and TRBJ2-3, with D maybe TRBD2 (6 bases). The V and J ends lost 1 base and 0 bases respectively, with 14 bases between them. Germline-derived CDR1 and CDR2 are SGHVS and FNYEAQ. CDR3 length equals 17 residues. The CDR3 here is CASSLEASVTSTDTQYF. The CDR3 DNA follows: TGTGCCAGCAGCTTAGAGGCTAGCGTGACTAGCACAGATACGCAGTATTTT.

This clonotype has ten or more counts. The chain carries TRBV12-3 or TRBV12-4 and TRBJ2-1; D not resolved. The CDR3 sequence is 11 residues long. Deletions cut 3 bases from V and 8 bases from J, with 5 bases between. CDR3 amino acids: CASSLMDEQFF. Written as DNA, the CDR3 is TGTGCCAGCAGTTTGATGGATGAGCAGTTCTTC.

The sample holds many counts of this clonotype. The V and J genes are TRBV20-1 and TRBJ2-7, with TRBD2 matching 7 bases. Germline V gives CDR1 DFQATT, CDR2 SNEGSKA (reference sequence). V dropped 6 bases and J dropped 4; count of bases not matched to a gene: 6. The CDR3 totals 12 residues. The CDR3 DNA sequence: TGCAGTGCAAACGACGGGGGGTACGAGCAGTACTTC. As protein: CSANDGGYEQYF.

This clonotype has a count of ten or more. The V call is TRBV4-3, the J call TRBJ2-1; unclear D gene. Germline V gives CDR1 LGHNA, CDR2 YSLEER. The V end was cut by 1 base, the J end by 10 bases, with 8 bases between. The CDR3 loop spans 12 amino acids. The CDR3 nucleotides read TGCGCCAGCAGCCAAGGTCGAGGAGAGCAGTTCTTC. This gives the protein CASSQGRGEQFF.

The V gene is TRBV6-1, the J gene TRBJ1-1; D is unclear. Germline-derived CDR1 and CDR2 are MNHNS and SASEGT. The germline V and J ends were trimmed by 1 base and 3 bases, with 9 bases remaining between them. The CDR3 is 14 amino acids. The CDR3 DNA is TGTGCCAGCAGTGAAGTCGCGGGGTACACTGAAGCTTTCTTT. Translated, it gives CASSEVAGYTEAFF.

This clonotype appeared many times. CDR3 DNA: TGTGCCAGCAGTCGGGACCGGTACACAGATACGCAGTATTTT. As protein: CASSRDRYTDTQYF. This chain joins TRBV12-3 or TRBV12-4 and TRBJ2-3; perhaps D is TRBD1 or TRBD2 (5 bases each). The V and J ends lost 5 bases and 2 bases respectively, with 11 bases between them. The CDR3 loop spans 14 amino acids.

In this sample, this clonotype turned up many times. CDR3 sequence (DNA): TGCAGTGCTAGAGATCTATTGACGAGGGCCCTGTACGAGCAGTACTTC. Translation gives CSARDLLTRALYEQYF. The chain recombines TRBV20-1 with TRBJ2-7; possibly TRBD2 for D (5 bases). Germline CDR1 DFQATT, CDR2 SNEGSKA (reference sequence). Trimming took 0 bases from V and 4 from J, leaving 19 bases between them. The CDR3 is 16 amino acids.

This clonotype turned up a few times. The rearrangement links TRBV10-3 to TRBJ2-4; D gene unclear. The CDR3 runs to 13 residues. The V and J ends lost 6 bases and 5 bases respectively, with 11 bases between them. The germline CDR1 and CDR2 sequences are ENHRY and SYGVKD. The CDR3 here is CAISLTGENIQYF. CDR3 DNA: TGTGCCATCAGCCTGACTGGAGAAAACATTCAGTACTTC.

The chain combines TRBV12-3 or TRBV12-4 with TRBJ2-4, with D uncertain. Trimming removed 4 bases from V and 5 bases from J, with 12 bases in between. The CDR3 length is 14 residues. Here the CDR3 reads CASSSELKENIQYF. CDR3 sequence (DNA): TGTGCCAGCAGTTCTGAACTAAAGGAAAACATTCAGTACTTC.

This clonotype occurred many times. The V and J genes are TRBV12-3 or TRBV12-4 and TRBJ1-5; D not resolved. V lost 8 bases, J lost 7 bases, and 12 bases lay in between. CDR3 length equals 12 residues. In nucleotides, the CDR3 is TGTGCCAGCGGAGAAGATCGGCAGCCCCAGCATTTT. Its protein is CASGEDRQPQHF.

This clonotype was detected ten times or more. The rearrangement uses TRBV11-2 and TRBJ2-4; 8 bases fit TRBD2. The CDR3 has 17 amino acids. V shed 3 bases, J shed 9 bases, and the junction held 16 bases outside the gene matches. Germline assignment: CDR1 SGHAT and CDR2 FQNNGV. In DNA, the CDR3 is TGTGCCAGCAGCTTCGAAACCGGGGCGGGGGGCAGCGGCATTCAGTACTTC. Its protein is CASSFETGAGGSGIQYF.

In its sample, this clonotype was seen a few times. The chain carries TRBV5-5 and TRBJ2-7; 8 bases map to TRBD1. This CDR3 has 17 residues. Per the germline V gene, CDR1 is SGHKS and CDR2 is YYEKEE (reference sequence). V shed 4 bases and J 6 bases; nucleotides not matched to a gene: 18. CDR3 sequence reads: CASSRRTGRNFGSEQYF. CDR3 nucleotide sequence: TGTGCCAGCAGCAGACGGACAGGGCGCAACTTCGGTTCCGAGCAGTACTTC.

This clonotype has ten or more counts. CDR3 amino acids: CASSGRDEAYEQYV. In DNA form, the CDR3 reads TGTGCCAGCAGCGGACGGGACGAGGCCTACGAGCAGTACGTC. The chain joins TRBV21-1 to TRBJ2-7; TRBD1 is taken as the D call from the table, unchecked against the DNA. TRBV21-1 is given as a pseudogene. The CDR3 is made up of 14 amino acids.

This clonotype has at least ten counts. CDR3 region: CASSSRWGTDTQYF. In nucleotides, the CDR3 is TGTGCCAGCAGCTCGAGATGGGGGACAGATACGCAGTATTTT. The chain employs TRBV7-9 and TRBJ2-3; D tentatively reads TRBD1 or TRBD2 (5 bases each). V gave up 4 bases and J gave up 3 bases, with 11 bases separating them. The CDR3 has 14 amino acids. The germline V gene encodes CDR1 SEHNR and CDR2 FQNEAQ (reference sequence).

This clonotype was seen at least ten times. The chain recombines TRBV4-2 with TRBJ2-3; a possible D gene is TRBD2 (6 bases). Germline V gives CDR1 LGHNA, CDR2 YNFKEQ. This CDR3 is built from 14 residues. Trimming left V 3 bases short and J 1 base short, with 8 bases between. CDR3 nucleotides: TGTGCCAGCAGCCAGGGACTTCGCACAGATACGCAGTATTTT. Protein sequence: CASSQGLRTDTQYF.

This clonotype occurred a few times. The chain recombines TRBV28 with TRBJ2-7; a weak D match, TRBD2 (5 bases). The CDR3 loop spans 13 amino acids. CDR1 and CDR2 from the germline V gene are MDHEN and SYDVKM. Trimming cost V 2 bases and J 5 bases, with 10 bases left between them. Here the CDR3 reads CASSLSGFDEQYF. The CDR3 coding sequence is TGTGCCAGCAGTTTAAGCGGTTTCGACGAGCAGTACTTC.

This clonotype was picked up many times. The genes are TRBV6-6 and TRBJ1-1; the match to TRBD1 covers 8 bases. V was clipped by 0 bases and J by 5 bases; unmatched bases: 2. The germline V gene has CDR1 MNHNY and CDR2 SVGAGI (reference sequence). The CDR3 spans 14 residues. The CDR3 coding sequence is TGTGCCAGCAGTTACTCAAGGACAGGGACTGAAGCTTTCTTT. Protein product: CASSYSRTGTEAFF.

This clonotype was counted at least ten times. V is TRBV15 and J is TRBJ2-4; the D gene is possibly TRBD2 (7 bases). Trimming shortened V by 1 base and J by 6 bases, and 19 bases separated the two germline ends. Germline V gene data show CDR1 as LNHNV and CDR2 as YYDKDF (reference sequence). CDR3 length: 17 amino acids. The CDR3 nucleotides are TGTGCCACCAGCAGAGTGGAGGGGGGGGGCCGGCGAAACATTCAGTACTTC. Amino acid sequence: CATSRVEGGGRRNIQYF.

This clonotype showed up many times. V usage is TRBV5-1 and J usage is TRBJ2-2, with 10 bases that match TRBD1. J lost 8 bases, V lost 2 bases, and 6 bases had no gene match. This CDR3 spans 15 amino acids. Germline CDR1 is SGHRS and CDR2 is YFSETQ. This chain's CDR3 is CASSFGTGETGELFF. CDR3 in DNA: TGCGCCAGCAGCTTCGGGACAGGGGAGACAGGGGAGCTGTTTTTT. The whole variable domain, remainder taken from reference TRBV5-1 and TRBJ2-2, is KAGVTQTPRYLIKTRGQQVTLSCSPISGHRSVSWYQQTPGQGLQFLFEYFSETQRNKGNFPGRFSGRQFSNSRSEMNVSTLELGDSALYLCASSFGTGETGELFFGEGSRLTVL.

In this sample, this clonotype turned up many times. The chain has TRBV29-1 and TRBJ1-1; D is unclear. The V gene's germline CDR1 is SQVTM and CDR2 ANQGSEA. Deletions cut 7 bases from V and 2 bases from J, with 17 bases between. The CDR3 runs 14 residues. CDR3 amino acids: CSAKREPLNTEAFF. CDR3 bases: TGCAGCGCGAAAAGGGAACCCCTCAACACTGAAGCTTTCTTT.

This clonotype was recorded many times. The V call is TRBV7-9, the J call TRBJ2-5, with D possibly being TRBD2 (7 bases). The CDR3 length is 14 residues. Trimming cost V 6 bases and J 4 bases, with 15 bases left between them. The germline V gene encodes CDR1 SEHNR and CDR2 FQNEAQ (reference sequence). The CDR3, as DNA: TGTGCCAGCAGAGATAACAGGGAGGGAGAGACCCAGTACTTC. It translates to CASRDNREGETQYF.

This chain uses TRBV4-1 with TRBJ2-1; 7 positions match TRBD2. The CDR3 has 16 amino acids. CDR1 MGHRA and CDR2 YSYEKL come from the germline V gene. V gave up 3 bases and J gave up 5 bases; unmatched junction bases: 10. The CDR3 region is CASSHQSLAEDNEQFF. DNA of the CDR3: TGCGCCAGCAGCCATCAGAGCCTAGCGGAGGACAATGAGCAGTTCTTC.